A single sample gave rise to the 10 T cell receptor beta chains below, sequenced in a study of cytomegalovirus exposure and HLA in healthy donors. Vbeta (60) and Jbeta (13) primers were used in the PCR. Method: immunoSEQ multiplex PCR; TCRdb's copy keeps in-frame clones and lacks some. The sample has more than 140,000 clones, over 75% seen once. Material for sequencing was PBMCs. The receptors were gathered from a male donor in good health and CMV-seronegative.

Here the CDR3 DNA reads TGTGCCAGCAGCTTGGGGCTAGCGGGACCCACCTACGAGCAGTACTTC. It translates to CASSLGLAGPTYEQYF. The chain links TRBV5-6 to TRBJ2-7; TRBD2 matches 9 bases. CDR3 length: 16 residues. With 0 bases clipped from V and 2 bases from J, the junction kept 6 bases outside the gene matches. Germline CDR1 and CDR2: SGHDT and YYEEEE. The variable domain in full, with the rest retrieved from reference TRBV5-6 and TRBJ2-7, is DAGVTQSPTHLIKTRGQQVTLRCSPKSGHDTVSWYQQALGQGPQFIFQYYEEEERQRGNFPDRFSGHQFPNYSSELNVNALLLGDSALYLCASSLGLAGPTYEQYFGPGTRLTVT.

The chain uses TRBV2 and TRBJ2-7; no reliable D call. This CDR3 has 14 residues. Trimming left V 3 bases short and J 1 base short, with 10 bases between. The V gene's germline CDR1 is SNHLY and CDR2 FYNNEI. DNA of the CDR3: TGTGCCAGCAGTGAGCCGCTACGATCCTACGAGCAGTACTTC. This sequence encodes CASSEPLRSYEQYF.

This rearrangement joins TRBV27 to TRBJ2-7, with TRBD2 matching 9 bases. Germline V lookup: CDR1 MNHEY, CDR2 SMNVEV (reference sequence). J was trimmed by 4 bases and V by 6 bases; bases with no gene match: 13. The CDR3 runs to 16 residues. CDR3 region: CASSPNTSGWRYEQYF. The CDR3 nucleotides are TGTGCCAGCAGCCCGAATACTAGCGGGTGGAGGTACGAGCAGTACTTC.

The chain recombines TRBV6-6 with TRBJ2-7; 7 bases align to TRBD1. Per the germline V gene, CDR1 is MNHNY and CDR2 is SVGAGI (reference sequence). V shed 6 bases, J shed 2 bases, and the junction held 10 bases outside the gene matches. CDR3 length: 15 amino acids. For the CDR3, the DNA is TGTGCCAGCAGCTACACTGGGCAGGGGGCCTACGAGCAGTACTTC. This translates into CASSYTGQGAYEQYF.

The chain carries TRBV29-1 and TRBJ2-5; 8 nucleotides match TRBD2. The V segment lost 6 bases and the J segment 4 bases; nucleotides outside the gene matches: 10. This CDR3 spans 14 amino acids. Germline CDR1 is SQVTM and CDR2 is ANQGSEA. In DNA form, the CDR3 reads TGCAGCGTAACGCCGGGGGGGCCAGGAGAGACCCAGTACTTC. Protein sequence: CSVTPGGPGETQYF.

This clone appeared a few times. V is TRBV11-3 and J is TRBJ2-1, with TRBD2 as a possible D gene (6 bases). The CDR3 has 15 residues. Germline V gives CDR1 SGHNT, CDR2 YENEEA. V was clipped by 4 bases and J by 4 bases, with 14 bases between them. In DNA form, the CDR3 reads TGTGCCAGCAGCTCCGGGACTCTTTTTTACAATGAGCAGTTCTTC. Protein sequence: CASSSGTLFYNEQFF.

In its sample, this clone was seen a few times. The J gene is TRBJ1-1, the V gene TRBV5-4; D is possibly TRBD1 (6 bases). The CDR3 totals 17 residues. Germline CDR1 is SGHNT and CDR2 is YYREEE (reference sequence). Between the trimmed V and J ends, which lost 5 bases and 1 base, there was a span of 21 bases. CDR3 protein: CASSSDIQGLGNTEAFF. Written as DNA, the CDR3 is TGTGCCAGCAGTTCTGATATTCAGGGGTTAGGGAACACTGAAGCTTTCTTT.

The V call is TRBV11-3, the J call TRBJ2-5; no clear D. CDR1 SGHNT and CDR2 YENEEA come from the germline V gene. Trimming took 8 bases from V and 0 from J, leaving 10 bases between them. The CDR3 extends over 13 amino acids. The CDR3 bases are TGTGCCAGCTTGCAGTCCCACCAAGAGACCCAGTACTTC. The encoded protein is CASLQSHQETQYF.

This clone was counted once. V is TRBV4-1 and J is TRBJ2-7; the D gene is possibly TRBD2 (6 bases). CDR1 is MGHRA and CDR2 is YSYEKL in the germline V gene. V was pared by 0 bases and J by 0 bases, with 9 bases between. The CDR3 runs 15 residues. CDR3 sequence: CASSQEGGRSYEQYF. The CDR3 region has the DNA TGCGCCAGCAGCCAAGAGGGAGGTCGCTCCTACGAGCAGTACTTC.

The chain employs TRBV6-5 and TRBJ2-2; the D is unclear. Trimming took off 8 bases at V and 5 bases at J, with 15 bases between the two ends. Germline CDR1 MNHEY, CDR2 SVGAGI. The CDR3 runs to 14 residues. The CDR3: CASLRSPGTGELFF. In nucleotides, the CDR3 is TGTGCCAGCCTCCGGTCCCCCGGGACCGGGGAGCTGTTTTTT.